Below, 28 T cell receptor beta chains from the same sample are listed, as sequenced in a study of cytomegalovirus exposure and HLA in healthy donors. Amplification used 60 Vbeta primers and 13 Jbeta primers. TCRdb keeps only in-frame clones here, not all; method: immunoSEQ multiplex PCR. The sample consists of about 120,000 clones, 80% to 85% of them appearing once. The sequenced sample consisted of PBMCs. The receptor set was obtained from a woman younger than 45 in good health and CMV-seronegative.

Notes on this clone: Other DNA sequences in the same sample also yield this CDR3. DNA for the CDR3: TGTGCCAGCAGCCTTGACAGCTCCAATCAGCCCCAGCATTTT. The encoded protein is CASSLDSSNQPQHF. The rearrangement links TRBV7-9 to TRBJ1-5; TRBD1 is a possible D gene (5 bases). V lost 5 bases to trimming and J lost 3 bases, with 11 bases between them. The germline gives CDR1 SEHNR, CDR2 FQNEAQ (reference sequence). There are 14 residues in the CDR3. The full variable domain, completed using reference TRBV7-9 and TRBJ1-5, is DTGVSQNPRHKITKRGQNVTFRCDPISEHNRLYWYRQTLGQGPEFLTYFQNEAQLEKSRLLSDRFSAERPKGSFSTLEIQRTEQGDSAMYLCASSLDSSNQPQHFGDGTRLSIL.

The chain carries TRBV12-2 and TRBJ2-4; the table's D gene call, TRBD1, was not cross checked with the DNA. TRBV12-2 represents a pseudogene. The CDR3 covers 19 residues. The CDR3 here is CASRLAVGCQGWPKNIQYF. The CDR3, as DNA: TGTGCAAGTCGCTTAGCGGTGGGATGTCAGGGCTGGCCCAAAAACATTCAGTACTTC.

The CDR3 reads CASSQDSDRPTYEQYF. The DNA for the CDR3 is TGCGCCAGCAGCCAAGATAGCGACCGACCAACCTACGAGCAGTACTTC. The J gene is TRBJ2-5, the V gene TRBV4-1; D possibly corresponds to TRBD2 (5 bases). The end of the DNA is better explained by TRBJ2-7, so the J call may be wrong. Looked up from germline, CDR1 is MGHRA and CDR2 is YSYEKL. There are 16 residues in the CDR3.

The chain joins TRBV5-1 to TRBJ2-5; 7 nucleotides align to TRBD1. V lost 3 bases to trimming and J lost 3 bases; unmatched junction nucleotides: 5. Per the germline V gene, CDR1 is SGHRS and CDR2 is YFSETQ. This CDR3 spans 14 amino acids. The DNA of the CDR3 is TGCGCCAGCAGCTCCGGGACAGCCGAAGAGACCCAGTACTTC. Amino acids: CASSSGTAEETQYF.

Concerning this clone itself: The junction does not match germline at one end; this may be a read error. The CDR3 bases are TGTGCCAGCAGCTCACAAAGGGACACAGAAGCTTTCTTT. It codes for CASSSQRDTEAFF. The chain uses TRBV7-2 and TRBJ1-1, with D possibly being TRBD1 (6 bases). The CDR3 covers 13 residues. Germline loops: CDR1 SGHTA, CDR2 FQGNSA.

This clone appeared once. The rearrangement links TRBV15 to TRBJ1-1, with TRBD1 matching over 9 bases. The CDR3 is 17 residues long. V lost 1 base to trimming and J lost 4 bases; unmatched junction nucleotides: 10. Per germline, CDR1 LNHNV and CDR2 YYDKDF (reference sequence). The CDR3 loop is CATSRGRTGALITEAFF. The CDR3 region has the DNA TGTGCCACCAGCAGAGGTAGGACAGGGGCGCTGATCACTGAAGCTTTCTTT.

The chain recombines TRBV4-2 with TRBJ2-1, with D perhaps TRBD2 (6 bases). Trimming cost V 1 base and J 5 bases, with 15 bases left between them. Germline assignment: CDR1 LGHNA and CDR2 YNFKEQ. This CDR3 has 16 residues. In DNA form, the CDR3 reads TGTGCCAGCAGCCAAGGTCTAGGCGGGGTTAACAATGAGCAGTTCTTC. Amino acids: CASSQGLGGVNNEQFF.

In DNA form, the CDR3 reads TGTGCCAGCAGTCCCCCCCGTGACCAAGAGACCCAGTACTTC. It codes for CASSPPRDQETQYF. The J gene is TRBJ2-5, the V gene TRBV2; no reliable D call. Trimming left V 5 bases short and J 0 bases short, with 10 bases between. The germline V gene has CDR1 SNHLY and CDR2 FYNNEI. This CDR3 has 14 residues. Full variable domain (outside the CDR3, taken from reference TRBV2 and TRBJ2-5): EPEVTQTPSHQVTQMGQEVILRCVPISNHLYFYWYRQILGQKVEFLVSFYNNEISEKSEIFDDQFSVERPDGSNFTLKIRSTKLEDSAMYFCASSPPRDQETQYFGPGTRLLVL.

This clone turned up a few times. This rearrangement joins TRBV27 to TRBJ1-1, with a weak D call TRBD1 (6 bases). The CDR3 totals 13 residues. Germline lookup yields CDR1 MNHEY and CDR2 SMNVEV (reference sequence). The V end lost 5 bases, the J end lost 9 bases, and 16 bases lay between the germline ends. The CDR3 loop reads CASSLTGPGQAFF. CDR3 DNA sequence: TGTGCCAGCAGTCTAACAGGGCCCGGACAAGCTTTCTTT.

This chain connects TRBV10-3 to TRBJ2-5; D is uncertain. The end of the DNA aligns better with TRBJ2-7, so the J call may be wrong. Germline values: CDR1 ENHRY, CDR2 SYGVKD. CDR3 length: 16 residues. CDR3 nucleotides: TGTGCCATCAGTGGTCCCTCCGGGTCCACCTCTCCCGAGCAGTACTTC. Protein sequence: CAISGPSGSTSPEQYF.

The chain joins TRBV7-9 to TRBJ2-5; 9 nucleotides align to TRBD1. CDR1 is SEHNR and CDR2 is FQNEAQ in the germline V gene (reference sequence). J gave up 4 bases and V 5 bases, and 8 bases lay outside the gene matches. This CDR3 is built from 15 residues. This CDR3 is CASSVPGQGGETQYF. DNA for the CDR3: TGTGCCAGCAGCGTTCCGGGACAGGGTGGAGAGACCCAGTACTTC.

This clone was observed once. The chain recombines TRBV11-2 with TRBJ2-7; D is undetermined. Germline CDR1 reads SGHAT; CDR2 reads FQNNGV. V was trimmed by 3 bases and J by 1 base, leaving 13 bases between them. The CDR3 runs 15 residues. This CDR3 reads CASSFGPGPSYEQYF. CDR3 nucleotides: TGTGCCAGCAGCTTTGGCCCAGGTCCTTCCTACGAGCAGTACTTC.

The rearrangement joins TRBV10-2 to TRBJ2-7, with D possibly being TRBD2 (7 bases). Germline CDR1 is WSHSY and CDR2 is SAAADI. The CDR3 loop spans 14 amino acids. With 7 bases removed from V and 2 bases from J, the gap between germline ends came to 15 bases. The CDR3 reads CASMRGRAPYEQYF. The DNA for the CDR3 is TGCGCCAGCATGAGGGGGAGGGCCCCCTACGAGCAGTACTTC.

The rearrangement joins TRBV28 to TRBJ1-2; TRBD1 matches 8 bases. This CDR3 is built from 15 residues. V was pared by 6 bases and J by 3 bases, with 9 bases of the junction left unmatched. The germline V gene has CDR1 MDHEN and CDR2 SYDVKM. The CDR3 reads CASSHGQGSYYGYTF. The CDR3 DNA reads TGTGCCAGCAGCCATGGACAGGGCAGCTACTATGGCTACACCTTC.

The sample holds one count of this clone. This rearrangement joins TRBV10-1 to TRBJ2-7; tentatively, D is TRBD1 (5 bases). Germline values: CDR1 WNHNN, CDR2 SYGVQD (reference sequence). Trimming took 6 bases from V and 1 from J, leaving 13 bases between them. The CDR3 sequence is 14 residues long. The CDR3 region is CASRDQKGSYEQYF. The DNA of the CDR3 is TGCGCCAGCAGGGATCAGAAGGGGTCCTACGAGCAGTACTTC.

V is TRBV6-1 and J is TRBJ2-7; no clear D gene. Trimming pared 8 bases from V and 4 bases from J, leaving 12 bases between. The CDR3 length is 12 residues. CDR1 and CDR2 from the germline V gene are MNHNS and SASEGT. The CDR3: CASSQTLYEQYF. The CDR3 coding sequence is TGTGCCAGCTCACAAACCTTGTACGAGCAGTACTTC.

V usage is TRBV27 and J usage is TRBJ1-1; 12 nucleotides agree with TRBD1. The length of the CDR3 is 13 residues. Germline lookup yields CDR1 MNHEY and CDR2 SMNVEV (reference sequence). V lost 8 bases and J lost 8; bases outside the gene matches: 6. CDR3 nucleotide sequence: TGTGCCAGCGGGGACAGGGGGCCGTGGGAAGCTTTCTTT. Protein sequence: CASGDRGPWEAFF.

The CDR3 reads CASSRREGNSEQYF. In nucleotides, the CDR3 is TGTGCCAGCTCACGGCGGGAGGGAAATAGCGAGCAGTACTTC. This chain uses TRBV18 with TRBJ2-7, with TRBD2 matching 9 bases. V was clipped by 4 bases and J by 6 bases; unmatched bases: 7. CDR1 KGHSH and CDR2 LQKENI come from the germline V gene. The CDR3 runs 14 residues. Based on the CDR3 plus reference TRBV18 and TRBJ2-7, the full variable domain is NAGVMQNPRHLVRRRGQEARLRCSPMKGHSHVYWYRQLPEEGLKFMVYLQKENIIDESGMPKERFSAEFPKEGPSILRIQQVVRGDSAAYFCASSRREGNSEQYFGPGTRLTVT.

This clone was found once. The chain combines TRBV5-1 with TRBJ2-5; TRBD1 agrees at 7 bases. The closer fit of TRBJ2-7 to the DNA end suggests the J call may be wrong. The germline gives CDR1 SGHRS, CDR2 YFSETQ. This CDR3 has 15 amino acids. The CDR3 coding sequence is TGCGCCAGCAGCTTTCCTGACAGGGCCTATTACGAGCAGTACTTC. It encodes CASSFPDRAYYEQYF.

The V gene is TRBV25-1, the J gene TRBJ1-4; D is undetermined. Germline V gene data show CDR1 as MGHDK and CDR2 as SYGVNS. Between the trimmed V and J ends, which lost 1 base and 10 bases, there was a span of 13 bases. This CDR3 has 14 residues. The CDR3 spells CASSESREYRKLFF. CDR3 bases: TGTGCCAGCAGTGAATCCCGGGAGTACAGAAAACTGTTTTTT.

V and J are TRBV9 and TRBJ2-7; 9 bases line up with TRBD2. The J segment lost 6 bases and the V segment lost 3 bases, leaving 10 bases of the junction unmatched. The CDR3 contains 15 residues. Looked up from germline, CDR1 is SGDLS and CDR2 is YYNGEE. The CDR3 sequence: CASSARREGLGEQYF. The CDR3 DNA sequence: TGTGCCAGCAGCGCGAGGCGGGAGGGCCTGGGCGAGCAGTACTTC.

The chain couples TRBV27 to TRBJ2-7; D ambiguous. This CDR3 has 13 residues. With 5 bases removed from V and 6 bases from J, the gap between germline ends came to 14 bases. Per germline, CDR1 MNHEY and CDR2 SMNVEV (reference sequence). CDR3 DNA sequence: TGTGCCAGCAGTCTCGGGTTTCTTGGCGAGCAGTACTTC. This translates into CASSLGFLGEQYF.

The gene calls are TRBV28 and TRBJ2-7; 7 bases line up with TRBD2. The CDR3 runs to 15 residues. J gave up 2 bases and V 7 bases, and 11 bases lay outside the gene matches. CDR1 is MDHEN and CDR2 is SYDVKM in the germline V gene. The CDR3 is CASTRGGLGTYEQYF. For the CDR3, the DNA is TGTGCCAGCACGAGGGGTGGACTAGGGACCTACGAGCAGTACTTC.

The V and J genes are TRBV27 and TRBJ2-5; 16 bases are shared with TRBD2. The germline V gene has CDR1 MNHEY and CDR2 SMNVEV (reference sequence). V was clipped by 3 bases and J by 5 bases; unmatched bases: 9. The CDR3 consists of 18 residues. CDR3 in amino acids: CASSLHYGTSGRAETQYF. In DNA form, the CDR3 reads TGTGCCAGCAGTTTGCATTACGGGACTAGCGGGAGGGCGGAGACCCAGTACTTC.

The rearrangement joins TRBV6-4 to TRBJ2-3; TRBD2 is a possible D gene (6 bases). CDR1 MRHNA and CDR2 SNTAGT come from the germline V gene. Trimming removed 0 bases from V and 11 bases from J, with 12 bases in between. The CDR3 has 13 residues. As DNA, the CDR3 is TGTGCCAGCAGTGACTCGGGGGGAAGAAAGCAGTATTTT. Translation gives CASSDSGGRKQYF.

The V call is TRBV28, the J call TRBJ2-1, with TRBD2 as a possible D gene (6 bases). This CDR3 has 15 amino acids. Trimming pared 7 bases from V and 3 bases from J, leaving 16 bases between. The germline CDR1 and CDR2 sequences are MDHEN and SYDVKM. This CDR3 reads CASTNVAGFYNEQFF. Here the CDR3 DNA reads TGTGCCAGCACCAACGTGGCGGGGTTCTACAATGAGCAGTTCTTC.

The CDR3 region is CARGGQGGDTQYF. DNA of the CDR3: TGTGCCAGGGGGGGACAGGGCGGAGATACGCAGTATTTT. The rearrangement uses TRBV7-9 and TRBJ2-3; 9 bases align to TRBD1. There are 13 residues in the CDR3. Germline loops: CDR1 SEHNR, CDR2 FQNEAQ (reference sequence). V lost 9 bases to trimming and J lost 5 bases; unmatched junction nucleotides: 6.

This clone was counted a few times. This chain connects TRBV28 to TRBJ2-3; TRBD2 matches 13 bases. Germline CDR1 is MDHEN and CDR2 is SYDVKM. V trimming: 4 bases; J trimming: 2 bases; junction bases outside the gene matches: 3. This CDR3 spans 16 amino acids. The DNA of the CDR3 is TGTGCCAGCAGTTGGGGACTAGCGGGAAACACAGATACGCAGTATTTT. Its translation: CASSWGLAGNTDTQYF.